The 26 T cell receptor beta chains listed next were all sequenced from one sample in a study of blood T cell repertoires in COVID-19. The repertoire was sequenced with immunoSEQ multiplex PCR; TCRdb's copy has only in-frame clones and lacks some. Of roughly 200,000 clones detected, roughly 87% appear once; the ten largest clones hold around a fifth. Specimen: peripheral blood. The source is a man in his sixties with active or convalescent COVID-19.

The V and J genes are TRBV5-1 and TRBJ2-2, with TRBD2 as a possible D gene (6 bases). The CDR3 is 12 amino acids. V was cut by 3 bases and J by 13 bases, with 13 bases left in between. Germline CDR1 reads SGHRS; CDR2 reads YFSETQ. Here the CDR3 DNA reads TGCGCCAGCAGCTCATCCGGGACTGGGCTGTTTTTT. Its protein is CASSSSGTGLFF.

This clone was seen more than once but under ten times. The V and J genes are TRBV9 and TRBJ1-6, with TRBD1 matching 7 bases. This CDR3 spans 14 amino acids. V gave up 0 bases and J gave up 9 bases; unmatched junction bases: 3. CDR1 and CDR2 (germline): SGDLS, YYNGEE. The CDR3 loop is CASSVEGAPSPLHF. The DNA for the CDR3 is TGTGCCAGCAGCGTAGAGGGGGCTCCTTCACCCCTCCACTTT.

This clone was counted a few times. The chain joins TRBV6-1 to TRBJ2-7; 9 bases are a match to TRBD1. CDR3 length: 15 amino acids. CDR1 and CDR2 (germline): MNHNS, SASEGT. Losses at the gene ends were 3 bases for V and 2 bases for J; bases not matched to a gene: 5. Written as DNA, the CDR3 is TGTGCCAGCAGTGACCGGGACAGGGAAGCCTACGAGCAGTACTTC. It encodes CASSDRDREAYEQYF.

This clone was picked up a small number of times. V usage is TRBV9 and J usage is TRBJ1-2, with 9 bases fitting TRBD1. The trim removed 4 bases at V and 2 bases at J, leaving 3 bases unmatched. This CDR3 region has 14 residues. Germline CDR1 SGDLS, CDR2 YYNGEE. This CDR3 reads CASSRTGVNYGYTF. The DNA of the CDR3 is TGTGCCAGCAGCAGGACAGGGGTCAACTATGGCTACACCTTC.

This clone appeared a single time. This rearrangement joins TRBV2 to TRBJ1-4, with TRBD1 identical over 8 bases. Germline V CDR1 and CDR2: SNHLY, FYNNEI. This CDR3 contains 14 residues. V shed 3 bases, J shed 10 bases, and the junction held 7 bases outside the gene matches. The CDR3 here is CASSESTGDGKLFF. CDR3 coding DNA: TGTGCCAGCAGTGAGTCGACAGGGGACGGAAAACTGTTTTTT.

The V and J genes are TRBV9 and TRBJ2-2; no clear D. From germline, CDR1 is SGDLS and CDR2 YYNGEE. This CDR3 has 15 residues. The V and J ends lost 3 bases and 0 bases respectively, with 9 bases between them. CDR3 in DNA: TGTGCCAGCAGCGGAGACTCAACGAACACCGGGGAGCTGTTTTTT. Protein product: CASSGDSTNTGELFF.

The rearrangement links TRBV27 to TRBJ2-1; D uncertain. The length of the CDR3 is 13 residues. The germline CDR1 and CDR2 sequences are MNHEY and SMNVEV (reference sequence). V gave up 4 bases and J gave up 0 bases, with 4 bases separating them. CDR3 DNA sequence: TGTGCCAGCAGTTCGAGCTCCTACAATGAGCAGTTCTTC. Translation gives CASSSSSYNEQFF.

The chain combines TRBV5-1 with TRBJ1-3; the D gene is possibly TRBD1 (5 bases). Germline assignment: CDR1 SGHRS and CDR2 YFSETQ. The ends were cut back, 0 bases at V and 2 bases at J, with 9 bases in the middle. This CDR3 is built from 15 residues. The CDR3 DNA follows: TGCGCCAGCAGCTTGGTTGGGGGGACTGGAAACACCATATATTTT. Protein: CASSLVGGTGNTIYF.

The chain joins TRBV4-1 to TRBJ1-6; 8 bases align to TRBD1. Germline V gene sequence: CDR1 MGHRA, CDR2 YSYEKL. The CDR3 sequence is 17 residues long. Trimming cost V 1 base and J 5 bases; bases outside gene matches: 7. The CDR3 is CASSQAFGTGNNSPLHF. CDR3 DNA: TGCGCCAGCAGCCAAGCGTTTGGGACAGGAAATAATTCACCCCTCCACTTT.

The V gene is TRBV5-1, the J gene TRBJ1-6; 11 bases are a match to TRBD1. The CDR3 is 16 amino acids. Germline CDR1 is SGHRS and CDR2 is YFSETQ. V lost 4 bases, J lost 5 bases, and 5 bases stayed unmatched. CDR3 DNA sequence: TGCGCCAGCAGCACCGGACAGGGGGCCCATAATTCACCCCTCCACTTT. It is translated as CASSTGQGAHNSPLHF.

The J gene is TRBJ2-1, the V gene TRBV21-1; the table's D call TRBD1 went unverified against the DNA. TRBV21-1 is noted as a pseudogene. The CDR3 totals 14 residues. DNA of the CDR3: TGTGCCAGCAGCCGGGACAGGGCCTACAATGAGCAGTTCTTC. This sequence encodes CASSRDRAYNEQFF.

This chain joins TRBV13 and TRBJ2-2; 7 bases match TRBD2. Germline trimming cut 0 bases from V and 1 base from J; bases unmatched to any gene: 5. Germline V gene data show CDR1 as PRHDT and CDR2 as FYEKMQ (reference sequence). The CDR3 is made up of 17 amino acids. CDR3 bases: TGTGCCAGCAGCTTAGGCGCGATAGCGGGGAACACCGGGGAGCTGTTTTTT. Translation gives CASSLGAIAGNTGELFF.

The chain uses TRBV9 and TRBJ2-1; 7 nucleotides align to TRBD2. CDR1 SGDLS and CDR2 YYNGEE come from the germline V gene. V trimming: 4 bases; J trimming: 1 base; junction bases outside the gene matches: 8. This CDR3 region has 16 residues. CDR3 protein: CASSTQAGPSYNEQFF. CDR3 DNA sequence: TGTGCCAGCAGCACTCAAGCGGGGCCGTCCTACAATGAGCAGTTCTTC.

The chain joins TRBV5-1 to TRBJ2-3; 7 nucleotides match TRBD2. CDR3 size: 15 residues. The junction had 4 bases not matched to a gene; V was cut back by 1 base and J by 2 bases. Per germline, CDR1 SGHRS and CDR2 YFSETQ. The CDR3 reads CASSLSSGNTDTQYF. The CDR3 DNA follows: TGCGCCAGCAGCTTGAGCAGCGGGAACACAGATACGCAGTATTTT. Filled out from reference TRBV5-1 and TRBJ2-3, the complete variable domain reads KAGVTQTPRYLIKTRGQQVTLSCSPISGHRSVSWYQQTPGQGLQFLFEYFSETQRNKGNFPGRFSGRQFSNSRSEMNVSTLELGDSALYLCASSLSSGNTDTQYFGPGTRLTVL.

This clone was counted only a few times. In nucleotides, the CDR3 is TGTGCCTGGAGTTCAGCAGGAAGGCAGCCCCAGCATTTT. Its translation: CAWSSAGRQPQHF. The V call is TRBV30, the J call TRBJ1-5, with no clear D. This CDR3 has 13 amino acids. Trimming cost V 2 bases and J 7 bases, with 12 bases left between them. Germline loops: CDR1 GTSNPN, CDR2 SVGIG (reference sequence). The complete variable domain, with remaining parts taken from reference TRBV30 and TRBJ1-5, reads SQTIHQWPATLVQPVGSPLSLECTVEGTSNPNLYWYRQAAGRGLQLLFYSVGIGQISSEVPQNLSASRPQDRQFILSSKKLLLSDSGFYLCAWSSAGRQPQHFGDGTRLSIL.

The rearrangement links TRBV11-2 to TRBJ1-2; perhaps TRBD1 as D (6 bases). CDR1 SGHAT and CDR2 FQNNGV come from the germline V gene. The CDR3 totals 13 residues. Trimming removed 5 bases at V and 8 bases at J, with 15 bases between. CDR3: CASSLGAGEGYTF. The CDR3 DNA reads TGTGCCAGCAGCCTAGGGGCAGGGGAAGGCTACACCTTC.

In nucleotides, the CDR3 is TGCGCCAGCAGCAGTCAGTACGAGCAGTACTTC. As protein: CASSSQYEQYF. The chain employs TRBV4-1 and TRBJ2-7; D gene uncertain. This CDR3 is 11 amino acids long. V lost 5 bases and J lost 4, with 6 bases in between. Germline assignment: CDR1 MGHRA and CDR2 YSYEKL.

The rearrangement joins TRBV5-1 to TRBJ2-7; 7 nucleotides agree with TRBD1. Germline CDR1 and CDR2: SGHRS and YFSETQ. The V gene end was trimmed by 4 bases and the J gene end by 3 bases; junction bases not matched to a gene: 7. This CDR3 contains 14 residues. The CDR3 nucleotides are TGCGCCAGCAGCCCAACAGGGGCTCACTACGAGCAGTACTTC. This codes for CASSPTGAHYEQYF. Complete variable domain (other parts from reference TRBV5-1 and TRBJ2-7): KAGVTQTPRYLIKTRGQQVTLSCSPISGHRSVSWYQQTPGQGLQFLFEYFSETQRNKGNFPGRFSGRQFSNSRSEMNVSTLELGDSALYLCASSPTGAHYEQYFGPGTRLTVT.

This sequence joins TRBV7-9 and TRBJ2-5; D gene unclear. In germline, CDR1 is SEHNR, CDR2 FQNEAQ (reference sequence). The germline V and J ends were trimmed by 0 bases and 9 bases, with 8 bases remaining between them. This CDR3 is 12 amino acids long. The CDR3: CASSLARWAQYF. CDR3 in DNA: TGTGCCAGCAGCTTAGCGCGGTGGGCCCAGTACTTC.

V is TRBV7-3 and J is TRBJ1-1; D is undetermined. This CDR3 region has 14 residues. In germline, CDR1 is SGHTA, CDR2 FQGTGA. V dropped 5 bases and J dropped 0 bases, with 10 bases sitting between them. The CDR3 nucleotides read TGTGCCAGCAGCCTTCAGCGTTTGAACACTGAAGCTTTCTTT. This codes for CASSLQRLNTEAFF.

The chain couples TRBV18 to TRBJ1-1; 10 nucleotides agree with TRBD1. J was trimmed by 0 bases and V by 1 base; bases with no gene match: 2. The CDR3 sequence is 16 residues long. Germline lookup yields CDR1 KGHSH and CDR2 LQKENI. The CDR3 DNA sequence: TGTGCCAGCTCACCACGGACAGGGGGTCTGAACACTGAAGCTTTCTTT. The encoded protein is CASSPRTGGLNTEAFF.

V usage is TRBV29-1 and J usage is TRBJ1-2, with TRBD1 matching 8 bases. This CDR3 spans 13 amino acids. V was pared by 1 base and J by 7 bases, with 5 bases of the junction left unmatched. Germline CDR1 is SQVTM and CDR2 is ANQGSEA. CDR3: CSVEVRTGRGYTF. CDR3 DNA sequence: TGCAGCGTTGAAGTTAGGACAGGGCGTGGCTACACCTTC. Filled out from reference TRBV29-1 and TRBJ1-2, the complete variable domain reads SAVISQKPSRDICQRGTSLTIQCQVDSQVTMMFWYRQQPGQSLTLIATANQGSEATYESGFVIDKFPISRPNLTFSTLTVSNMSPEDSSIYLCSVEVRTGRGYTFGSGTRLTVV.

J is TRBJ2-7 and V is TRBV19; 7 positions agree with TRBD1. The V gene end was trimmed by 5 bases and the J gene end by 2 bases; junction bases not matched to a gene: 9. The germline gives CDR1 LNHDA, CDR2 SQIVND (reference sequence). The CDR3 is made up of 15 amino acids. The CDR3 DNA sequence: TGTGCCAGTAGTCCGACAGGGATCGGTACCTACGAGCAGTACTTC. Translation gives CASSPTGIGTYEQYF.

This clone was recorded once. The gene calls are TRBV2 and TRBJ2-1; tentatively, D is TRBD1 (7 bases). Germline V gives CDR1 SNHLY, CDR2 FYNNEI. V was cut by 6 bases and J by 6 bases, with 12 bases left in between. The CDR3 extends over 13 amino acids. CDR3 sequence reads: CASRQGGSNEQFF. DNA for the CDR3: TGTGCCAGCAGGCAGGGGGGAAGCAATGAGCAGTTCTTC.

This clone was detected only once. The rearrangement links TRBV7-9 to TRBJ1-4, with D maybe TRBD1 (6 bases). The CDR3 runs to 15 residues. Germline V gives CDR1 SEHNR, CDR2 FQNEAQ (reference sequence). Trimming cost V 4 bases and J 7 bases, with 16 bases left between them. The CDR3 sequence is CASSYQTGMGEKLFF. The CDR3 DNA reads TGTGCCAGCAGCTACCAGACAGGAATGGGTGAAAAACTGTTTTTT.

This clone appeared once. The rearrangement links TRBV7-8 to TRBJ1-5; 10 bases line up with TRBD1. The germline V gene has CDR1 SGHVS and CDR2 FQNEAQ. The CDR3 totals 15 residues. Trimming cost V 2 bases and J 5 bases; bases outside gene matches: 3. CDR3 in DNA: TGTGCCAGCAGCTTATTGGGACAGGGGTATCAGCCCCAGCATTTT. Amino acids: CASSLLGQGYQPQHF.